A selection of T cell receptor beta chains follows, all from one sample in a study of CD8+ T cells in alopecia areata. Only in-frame clones appear in the TCRdb table, and some are missing; sequencing was by immunoSEQ multiplex PCR. This sample has 150,000 to 200,000 clones, with over 55% found just once. Sequencing was performed on CD4+ T cells sorted from blood, taken at week 24, from a patient treated with tofacitinib. These receptors were obtained from a human donor with alopecia areata. Both conserved end residues are part of each CDR3. Fields, in order: D gene, clone size, J gene, V gene, CDR3 DNA, CDR3 protein. The D gene is left open where the match is weak. Not all rows give a size; the values are once, few, many and, for expanded clones, a class.

TRBD1 few TRBJ1-4 TRBV6-6 TGTGCCAGCTCGCCAGGGGGCTCGTCTAATGAAAAACTGTTTTTT CASSPGGSSNEKLFF
NA NA TRBJ2-5 TRBV7-7 TGTGCCAGCAGCTTACTGGGCCGGGGGCAAGAGACCCAGTACTTC CASSLLGRGQETQYF
NA NA TRBJ2-3 TRBV5-1 TGCGCCAGCAGCTTGGAACTAGCTTACACAGATACGCAGTATTTT CASSLELAYTDTQYF
TRBD1 NA TRBJ2-3 TRBV5-1 TGCGCCAGCAGCTTGGGACAGGGGGCCCCAGATACGCAGTATTTT CASSLGQGAPDTQYF
TRBD1 NA TRBJ2-3 TRBV29-1 TGCAGCGCGAACAGGGGCCCAGATACGCAGTATTTT CSANRGPDTQYF
NA NA TRBJ2-1 TRBV29-1 TGCAGCGTGACGGACGGAAACTGGGAGCAGTTCTTC CSVTDGNWEQFF
TRBD1 NA TRBJ1-1 TRBV5-1 TGCGCCAGCAGCTCCGACAGGGCGAACACTGAAGCTTTCTTT CASSSDRANTEAFF
NA NA TRBJ1-2 TRBV7-2 TGTGCCAGCAGCTTTACAGGCCGCTACACCTTC CASSFTGRYTF
TRBD1 NA TRBJ1-1 TRBV30 TGTGCCTGGAGCCGACAGGGGAACACTGAAGCTTTCTTT CAWSRQGNTEAFF
NA few TRBJ1-1 TRBV29-1 TGCAGCGTGTCGACAGGAAACACTGAAGCTTTCTTT CSVSTGNTEAFF